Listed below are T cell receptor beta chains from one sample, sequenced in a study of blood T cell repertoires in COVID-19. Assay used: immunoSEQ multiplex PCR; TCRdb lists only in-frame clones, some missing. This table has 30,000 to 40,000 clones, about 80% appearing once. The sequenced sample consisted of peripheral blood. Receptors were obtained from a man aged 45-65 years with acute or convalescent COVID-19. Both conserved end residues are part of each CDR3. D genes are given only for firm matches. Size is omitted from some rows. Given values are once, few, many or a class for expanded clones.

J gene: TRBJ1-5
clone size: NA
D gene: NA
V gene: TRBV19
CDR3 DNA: TGTGCCAGTAGTATGGGGGGGGGACGGGGTCAGCCCCAGCATTTT
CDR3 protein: CASSMGGGRGQPQHF

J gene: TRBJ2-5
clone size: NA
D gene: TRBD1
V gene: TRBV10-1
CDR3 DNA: TGCGCCAGCAGTAGGGACAGGGGGAAGACCCAGTACTTC
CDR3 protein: CASSRDRGKTQYF

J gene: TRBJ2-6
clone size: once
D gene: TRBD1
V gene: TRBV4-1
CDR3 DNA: TGCGCCAGCAGCCGCAAAACAGGGGAAGGTGGGGCCAACGTCCTGACTTTC
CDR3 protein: CASSRKTGEGGANVLTF

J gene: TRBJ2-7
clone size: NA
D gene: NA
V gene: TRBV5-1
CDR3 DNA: TGCGCCAGCACCCGTTCAGGGCAGTCCCACGAGCAGTACTTC
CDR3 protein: CASTRSGQSHEQYF

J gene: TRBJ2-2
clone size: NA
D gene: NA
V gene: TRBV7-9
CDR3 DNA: TGTGCCAGCAGCCCGTACCTGGGGGGACGCCCCGGGGAGCTGTTTTTT
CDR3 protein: CASSPYLGGRPGELFF

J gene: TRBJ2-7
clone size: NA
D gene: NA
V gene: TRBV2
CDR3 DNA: TGTGCCAGCAGTGAAATTAAAGTTTGGACAGCCTCCTACGAGCAGTACTTC
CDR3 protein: CASSEIKVWTASYEQYF

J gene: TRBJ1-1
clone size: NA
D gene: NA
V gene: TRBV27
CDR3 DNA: TGTGCCAGCAGTTTAAATCCTCGTGTGAACACTGAAGCTTTCTTT
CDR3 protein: CASSLNPRVNTEAFF

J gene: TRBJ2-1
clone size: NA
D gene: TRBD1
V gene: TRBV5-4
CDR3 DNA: TGTGCCAGCAGCTTAGGGACAGGGGGAGATGAGCAGTTCTTC
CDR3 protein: CASSLGTGGDEQFF

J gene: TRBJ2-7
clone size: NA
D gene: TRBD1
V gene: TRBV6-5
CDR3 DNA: TGTGCCAGCAGATTACCAGGGGGCTCCTACGAGCAGTACTTC
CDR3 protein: CASRLPGGSYEQYF

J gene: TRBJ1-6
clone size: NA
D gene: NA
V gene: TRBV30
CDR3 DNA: TGTGCCTGGAGTGCGGCCAGGGGTGACTATAGCTCCTATAATTCACCCCTCCACTTT
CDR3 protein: CAWSAARGDYSSYNSPLHF

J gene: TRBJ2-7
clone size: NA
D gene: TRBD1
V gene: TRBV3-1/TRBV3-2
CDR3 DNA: TGTGCCAGCAGCTTGGACAGGTTGACCTACGAGCAGTACTTC
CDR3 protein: CASSLDRLTYEQYF

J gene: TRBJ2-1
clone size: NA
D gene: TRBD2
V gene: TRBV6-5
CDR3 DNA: TGTGCCAGCAGCATGGGACTAGCGGGGGGAGAGCAGTTCTTC
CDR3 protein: CASSMGLAGGEQFF

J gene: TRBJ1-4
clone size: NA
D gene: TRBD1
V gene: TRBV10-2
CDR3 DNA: TGCGCCAGCAGTGAACAGGGGGGAAAACTGTTTTTT
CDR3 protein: CASSEQGGKLFF

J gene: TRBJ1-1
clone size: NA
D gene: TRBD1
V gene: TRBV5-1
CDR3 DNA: TGCGCCAGCAGATTCACAGGGGGCTCGGACACTGAAGCTTTCTTT
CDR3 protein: CASRFTGGSDTEAFF

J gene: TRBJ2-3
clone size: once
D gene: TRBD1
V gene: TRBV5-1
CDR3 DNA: TGCGCCAGCAGCTTGGGGACAGGGGCAGATACGCAGTATTTT
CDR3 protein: CASSLGTGADTQYF

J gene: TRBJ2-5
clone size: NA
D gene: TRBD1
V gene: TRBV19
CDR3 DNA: TGTGCCAGTAGTATTGGACAGGGGGGAGAGACCCAGTACTTC
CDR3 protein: CASSIGQGGETQYF

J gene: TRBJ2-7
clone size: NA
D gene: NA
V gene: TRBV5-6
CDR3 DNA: TGTGCCAGCAGCTTGGACCGGGGGTTACCCCACGAGCAGTACTTC
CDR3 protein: CASSLDRGLPHEQYF

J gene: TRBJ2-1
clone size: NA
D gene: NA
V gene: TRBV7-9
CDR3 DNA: TGTGCCAGCAGCCATAGTACCGCAAACAATGAGCAGTTCTTC
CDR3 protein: CASSHSTANNEQFF

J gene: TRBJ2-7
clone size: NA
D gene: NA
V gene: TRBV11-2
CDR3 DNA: TGTGCCAGCAGCCAGGGGTCAGACTACGAGCAGTACTTC
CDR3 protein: CASSQGSDYEQYF

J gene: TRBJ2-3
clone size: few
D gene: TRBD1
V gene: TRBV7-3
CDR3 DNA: TGTGCCAGCAGCTCTCATGTGCCGGGACAGGGACCAAGCACAGATACGCAGTATTTT
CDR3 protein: CASSSHVPGQGPSTDTQYF

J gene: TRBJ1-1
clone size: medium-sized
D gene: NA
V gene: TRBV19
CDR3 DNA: TGTGCCAGTAGTATGACCAGGGGCACTGAAGCTTTCTTT
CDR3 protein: CASSMTRGTEAFF

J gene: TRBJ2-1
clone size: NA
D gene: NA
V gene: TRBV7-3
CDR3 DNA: TGTGCCAGCAGCAAAGACTTTTCCTACAATGAGCAGTTCTTC
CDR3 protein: CASSKDFSYNEQFF

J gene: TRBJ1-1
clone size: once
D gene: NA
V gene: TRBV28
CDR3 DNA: TGTGCCAGCCGGGAGAACACTGAAGCTTTCTTT
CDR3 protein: CASRENTEAFF

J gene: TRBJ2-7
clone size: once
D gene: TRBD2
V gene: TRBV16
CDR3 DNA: TGTGCCACCAACGGGGGGGGGAATCTCGAGCAGTACTTC
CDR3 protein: CATNGGGNLEQYF

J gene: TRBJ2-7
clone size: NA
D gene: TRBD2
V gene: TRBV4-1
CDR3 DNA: TGCGCCAGCAGCCAACCTAGCGGGAGAGGGGACGAGCAGTACTTC
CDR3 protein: CASSQPSGRGDEQYF

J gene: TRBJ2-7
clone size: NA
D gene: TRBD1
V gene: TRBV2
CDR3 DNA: TGTGCCAGCAGTAAGGACAGGGCATCCTACGAGCAGTACTTC
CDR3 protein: CASSKDRASYEQYF

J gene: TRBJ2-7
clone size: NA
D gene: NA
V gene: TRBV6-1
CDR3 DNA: TGTGCCAGCAGTGAAAACCGGGACTACGAGCAGTACTTC
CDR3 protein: CASSENRDYEQYF

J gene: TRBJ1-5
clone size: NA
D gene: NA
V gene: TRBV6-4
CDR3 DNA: TGTGCCAGCAGTGACTACGCAGGGTTGTATGGCAATCAGCCCCAGCATTTT
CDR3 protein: CASSDYAGLYGNQPQHF

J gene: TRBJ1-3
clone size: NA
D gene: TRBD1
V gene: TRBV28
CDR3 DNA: TGTGCCAGCAGTATGGCCGGGACAGGGGTGGGAAACACCATATATTTT
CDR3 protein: CASSMAGTGVGNTIYF

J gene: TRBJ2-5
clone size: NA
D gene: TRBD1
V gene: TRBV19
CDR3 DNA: TGTGCCAGTAGTCAGGGGGCAGAGACCCAGTACTTC
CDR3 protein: CASSQGAETQYF

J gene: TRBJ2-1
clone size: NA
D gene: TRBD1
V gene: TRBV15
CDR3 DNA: TGTGCCACCAGCAGAGGTGGACAGGGGAACAATGAGCAGTTCTTC
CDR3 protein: CATSRGGQGNNEQFF

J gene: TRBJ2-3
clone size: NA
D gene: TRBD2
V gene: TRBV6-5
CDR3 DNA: TGTGCCACCCAAGCCCGGCGGGGGGGCAGTACGCAGTATTTT
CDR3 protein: CATQARRGGSTQYF

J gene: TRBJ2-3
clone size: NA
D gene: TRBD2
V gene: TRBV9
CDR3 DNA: TGTGCCAGCAGCACCCAAGCGGGAGGCGTTGGAGATACGCAGTATTTT
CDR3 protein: CASSTQAGGVGDTQYF

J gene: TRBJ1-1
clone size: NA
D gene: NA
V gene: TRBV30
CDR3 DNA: TGTGCCTCCGAGGCGGGGAGAGGTGCTTTCTTT
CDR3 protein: CASEAGRGAFF

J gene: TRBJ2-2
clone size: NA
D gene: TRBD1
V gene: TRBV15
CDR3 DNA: TGTGCCACCAGCAGCCGGGACAGGGCCCCGAACACCGGGGAGCTGTTTTTT
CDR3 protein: CATSSRDRAPNTGELFF

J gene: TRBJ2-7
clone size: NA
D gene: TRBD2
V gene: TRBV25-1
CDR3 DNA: TGTGCCAGCCGGGGACTAGCGGGAAAACAGTACTTC
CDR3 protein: CASRGLAGKQYF